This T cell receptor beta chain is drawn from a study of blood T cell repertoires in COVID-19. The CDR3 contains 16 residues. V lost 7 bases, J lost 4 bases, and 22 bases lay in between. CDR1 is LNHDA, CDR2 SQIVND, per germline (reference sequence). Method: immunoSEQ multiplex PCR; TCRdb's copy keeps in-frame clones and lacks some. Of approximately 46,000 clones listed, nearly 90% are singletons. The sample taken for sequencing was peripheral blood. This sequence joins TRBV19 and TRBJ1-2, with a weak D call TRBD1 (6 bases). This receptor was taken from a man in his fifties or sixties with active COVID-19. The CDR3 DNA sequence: TGTGCCAGTAACTTTAGGCCAGGGACATCAATCTATGGCTACACCTTC. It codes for CASNFRPGTSIYGYTF.